This entry features one T cell receptor (beta chain) sequence. Its antigen is unknown. This sample stems from a study of CD8 T cells in Susac syndrome. Study in general: When blood was drawn, the patients with Susac syndrome were therapy-naive, on corticosteroids, or on intravenous immunoglobulin alone.

Study-wide points: TEMRA cells and active patients showed peak Susac CD8+ clonal expansion.

Random hexamers were used to reverse transcribe roughly 0.45 to 1 ug of RNA. MiXCR was run by TCRdb on the immunoSEQ multiplex PCR reads, yielding one entry per CDR3 protein. The table shows under 85,000 distinct CDR3 sequences, with approximately 93% occurring only once. CDR3 size: 13 residues. The V gene's germline CDR1 is SQVTM and CDR2 ANQGSEA. Trimming took off 0 bases at V and 5 bases at J, with 10 bases between the two ends. The chain combines TRBV29-1 with TRBJ1-2, with D unclear. The sequenced sample was CD8+ T cells from PBMCs. This clonotype was sampled from a human donor with Susac syndrome. CDR3 nucleotides: TGCAGCGTTGAAGATCGGCTCCAGTATGGCTACACCTTC. Its protein is CSVEDRLQYGYTF.